The 7 T cell receptor beta chains reported below all come from one sample, sequenced in a study of T cells in Graves' hyperthyroidism and ophthalmopathy. The source material, RNA transcripts, was used to amplify TCR beta CDR3 regions. Primed by the HTBI set, a first-round RT-PCR was run on the TCR CDR3. TCRdb used MiXCR to reprocess the multiplex PCR reads, holding one entry per CDR3 protein. The sample lists over 350,000 distinct CDR3 sequences, roughly 15% seen once, with about 13% in the top ten. The specimen was blood. These receptors all come from a man aged 18 to 35 with Graves' ophthalmopathy.

This clonotype was observed at least ten times. The V gene is TRBV6-1, the J gene TRBJ2-1, with 9 bases aligning to TRBD1. Trimming cost V 1 base and J 8 bases; bases outside gene matches: 6. Germline V CDR1 and CDR2: MNHNS, SASEGT. The CDR3 consists of 15 residues. The CDR3 loop is CASSEGTGVVYEQFF. In nucleotides, the CDR3 is TGTGCCAGCAGTGAAGGGACAGGGGTTGTCTATGAGCAGTTCTTC.

This clonotype has a handful of counts. The V gene is TRBV5-4, the J gene TRBJ1-4; 8 nucleotides match TRBD1. Trimming took 3 bases from V and 3 from J; bases not matched to a gene: 1. This CDR3 has 14 residues. Per the germline V gene, CDR1 is SGHNT and CDR2 is YYREEE (reference sequence). The CDR3 DNA is TGTGCCAGCAGCTCGGACAGGGCTAATGAAAAACTGTTTTTT. This translates into CASSSDRANEKLFF.

CDR3 in amino acids: CASSPGLAGGLMQYF. In nucleotides, the CDR3 is TGTGCCAGCTCACCAGGACTAGCGGGGGGGCTCATGCAGTATTTT. The rearrangement joins TRBV18 to TRBJ2-3, with TRBD2 matching 15 bases. The germline CDR1 and CDR2 sequences are KGHSH and LQKENI. The J segment lost 11 bases and the V segment lost 2 bases, leaving 5 bases of the junction unmatched. The length of the CDR3 is 15 residues. The entire variable domain, with the rest obtained from reference TRBV18 and TRBJ2-3, is as follows: NAGVMQNPRHLVRRRGQEARLRCSPMKGHSHVYWYRQLPEEGLKFMVYLQKENIIDESGMPKERFSAEFPKEGPSILRIQQVVRGDSAAYFCASSPGLAGGLMQYFGPGTRLTVL.

Note on this clonotype: Since a much larger clone is just one base distant, this may be a read error. V is TRBV7-3 and J is TRBJ2-3; D may be TRBD1 or TRBD2 (5 bases each). The V end lost 2 bases, the J end lost 5 bases, and 14 bases lay between the germline ends. The CDR3 runs to 15 residues. Germline V lookup: CDR1 SGHTA, CDR2 FQGTGA. DNA of the CDR3: TGTGCCAGCAGCTTACTGGACGGGGCCATAGATACGCAGTATTTT. Protein: CASSLLDGAIDTQYF. The variable domain in full, completed from reference TRBV7-3 and TRBJ2-3, reads GAGVSQTPSNKVTEKGKYVELRCDPISGHTALYWYRQSLGQGPEFLIYFQGTGAADDSGLPNDRFFAVRPEGSVSTLKIQRTERGDSAVYLCASSLLDGAIDTQYFGPGTRLTVL.

The chain combines TRBV6-1 with TRBJ2-2; no firm D call. The length of the CDR3 is 13 residues. The V and J ends lost 7 bases and 5 bases respectively, with 11 bases between them. Germline CDR1 reads MNHNS; CDR2 reads SASEGT. Here the CDR3 DNA reads TGTGCCAGCACCCCCACAGCTACCGGGGAGCTGTTTTTT. Amino acid sequence: CASTPTATGELFF.

This clonotype showed up many times. This chain connects TRBV29-1 to TRBJ2-2; D is possibly TRBD2 (5 bases). The CDR3 sequence is 14 residues long. Germline CDR1 is SQVTM and CDR2 is ANQGSEA. Trimming cost V 0 bases and J 7 bases, with 12 bases left between them. In DNA, the CDR3 is TGCAGCGTTGAAGATCCGGATGGAGGCGGGGAGCTGTTTTTT. Its protein is CSVEDPDGGGELFF.

The table lists this clonotype with many counts. This rearrangement joins TRBV20-1 to TRBJ2-1; D remains unclear. CDR3 size: 13 residues. In germline, CDR1 is DFQATT, CDR2 SNEGSKA (reference sequence). V gave up 4 bases and J gave up 5 bases, with 12 bases separating them. The CDR3 sequence: CSAIRTDDNEQFF. The CDR3 coding sequence is TGCAGTGCTATAAGGACCGATGACAATGAGCAGTTCTTC.